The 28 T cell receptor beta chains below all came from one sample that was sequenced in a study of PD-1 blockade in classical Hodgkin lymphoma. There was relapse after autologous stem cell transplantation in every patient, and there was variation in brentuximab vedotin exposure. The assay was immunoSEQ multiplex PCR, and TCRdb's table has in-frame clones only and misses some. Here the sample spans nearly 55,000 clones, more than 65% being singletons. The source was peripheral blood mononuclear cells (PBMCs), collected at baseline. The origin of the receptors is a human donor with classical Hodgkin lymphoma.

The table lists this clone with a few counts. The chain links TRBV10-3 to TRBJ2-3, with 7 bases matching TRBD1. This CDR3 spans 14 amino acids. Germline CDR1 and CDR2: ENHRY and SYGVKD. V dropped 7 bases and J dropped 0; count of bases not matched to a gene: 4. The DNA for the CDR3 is TGTGCCATCAAGGGGGCGTTTAGCACAGATACGCAGTATTTT. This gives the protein CAIKGAFSTDTQYF.

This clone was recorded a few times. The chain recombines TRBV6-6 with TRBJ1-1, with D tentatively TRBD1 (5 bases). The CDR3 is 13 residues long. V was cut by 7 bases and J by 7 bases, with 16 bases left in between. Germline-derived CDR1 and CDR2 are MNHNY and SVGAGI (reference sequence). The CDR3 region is CASNPGLGLEAFF. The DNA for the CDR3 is TGTGCCAGCAACCCGGGACTGGGCCTTGAAGCTTTCTTT.

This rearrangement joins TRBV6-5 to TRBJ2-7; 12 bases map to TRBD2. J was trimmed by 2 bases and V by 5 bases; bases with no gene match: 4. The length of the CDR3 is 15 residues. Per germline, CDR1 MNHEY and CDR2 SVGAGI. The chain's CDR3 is CASSPLAGGTYEQYV. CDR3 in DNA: TGTGCCAGCAGTCCACTAGCGGGAGGTACCTACGAGCAGTACGTC.

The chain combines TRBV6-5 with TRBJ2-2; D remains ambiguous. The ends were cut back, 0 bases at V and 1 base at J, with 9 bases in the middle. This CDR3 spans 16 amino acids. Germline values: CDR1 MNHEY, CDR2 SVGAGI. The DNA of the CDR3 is TGTGCCAGCAGTTACTCCTTCGAATGGAACACCGGGGAGCTGTTTTTT. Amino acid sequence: CASSYSFEWNTGELFF.

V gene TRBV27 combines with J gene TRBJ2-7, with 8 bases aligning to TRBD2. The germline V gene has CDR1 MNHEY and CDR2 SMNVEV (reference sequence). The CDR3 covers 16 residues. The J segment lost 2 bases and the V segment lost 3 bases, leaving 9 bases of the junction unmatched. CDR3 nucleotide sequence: TGTGCCAGCAGTTTTCAGGGGAGCGGGAGTCCCTACGAGCAGTACTTC. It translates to CASSFQGSGSPYEQYF.

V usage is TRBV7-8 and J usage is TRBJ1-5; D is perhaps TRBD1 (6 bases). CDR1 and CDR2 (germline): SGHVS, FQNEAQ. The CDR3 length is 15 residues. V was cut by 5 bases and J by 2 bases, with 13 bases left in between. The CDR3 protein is CASSQGRGGNQPQHF. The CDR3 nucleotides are TGTGCCAGCAGCCAAGGGAGGGGGGGCAATCAGCCCCAGCATTTT.

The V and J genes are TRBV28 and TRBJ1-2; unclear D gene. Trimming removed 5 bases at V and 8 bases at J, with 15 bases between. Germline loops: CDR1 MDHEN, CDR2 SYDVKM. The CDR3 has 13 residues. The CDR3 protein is CASSAPGRNGYTF. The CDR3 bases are TGTGCCAGCAGTGCGCCCGGTAGGAACGGCTACACCTTC.

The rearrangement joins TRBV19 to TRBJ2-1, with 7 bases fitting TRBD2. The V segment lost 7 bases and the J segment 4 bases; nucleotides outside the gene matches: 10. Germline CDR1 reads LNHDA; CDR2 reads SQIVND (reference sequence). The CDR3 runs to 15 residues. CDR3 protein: CASKESGIPYNEQFF. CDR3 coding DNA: TGTGCCAGTAAGGAGAGCGGGATTCCGTACAATGAGCAGTTCTTC.

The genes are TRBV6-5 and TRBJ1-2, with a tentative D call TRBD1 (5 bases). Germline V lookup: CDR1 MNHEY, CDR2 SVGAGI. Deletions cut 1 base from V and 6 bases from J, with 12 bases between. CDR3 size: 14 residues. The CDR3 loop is CASSYLDETDGYTF. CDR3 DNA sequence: TGTGCCAGCAGTTACTTAGACGAGACAGATGGCTACACCTTC.

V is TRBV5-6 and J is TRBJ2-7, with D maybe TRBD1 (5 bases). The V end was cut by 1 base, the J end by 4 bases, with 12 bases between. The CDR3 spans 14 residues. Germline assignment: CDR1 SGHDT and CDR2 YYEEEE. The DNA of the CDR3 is TGTGCCAGCAGCTTGCCAGGGAAAGTGTACGAGCAGTACGTC. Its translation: CASSLPGKVYEQYV.

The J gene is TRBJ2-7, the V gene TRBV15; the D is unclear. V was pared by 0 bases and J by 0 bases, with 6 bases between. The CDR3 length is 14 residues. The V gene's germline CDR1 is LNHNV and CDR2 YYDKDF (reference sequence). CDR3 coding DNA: TGTGCCACCAGCAGAGATCGGAACTCCTACGAGCAGTACTTC. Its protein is CATSRDRNSYEQYF.

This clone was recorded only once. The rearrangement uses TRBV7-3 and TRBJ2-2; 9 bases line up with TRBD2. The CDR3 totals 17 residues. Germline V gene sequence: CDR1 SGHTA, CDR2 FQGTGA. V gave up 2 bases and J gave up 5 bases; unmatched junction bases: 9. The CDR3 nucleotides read TGTGCCAGCAGCTTAGCGGGAGGGCCAGTCCATACCGGGGAGCTGTTTTTT. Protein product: CASSLAGGPVHTGELFF.

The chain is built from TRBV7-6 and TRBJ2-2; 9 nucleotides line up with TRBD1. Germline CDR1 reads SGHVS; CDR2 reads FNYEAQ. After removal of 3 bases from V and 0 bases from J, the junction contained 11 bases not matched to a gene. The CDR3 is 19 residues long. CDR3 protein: CASSFTGGAGFANTGELFF. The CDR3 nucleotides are TGTGCCAGCAGCTTTACAGGGGGCGCCGGGTTCGCGAACACCGGGGAGCTGTTTTTT.

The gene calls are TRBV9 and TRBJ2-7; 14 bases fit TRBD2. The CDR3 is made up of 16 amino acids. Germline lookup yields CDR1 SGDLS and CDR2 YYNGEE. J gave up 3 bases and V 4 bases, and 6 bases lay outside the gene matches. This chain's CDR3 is CASSKGLAGVGYEQYF. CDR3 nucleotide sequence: TGTGCCAGCAGCAAGGGACTAGCGGGGGTTGGCTACGAGCAGTACTTC.

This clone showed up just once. CDR3 sequence reads: CSVGQPGMETQYF. CDR3 nucleotides: TGCAGCGTGGGCCAGCCAGGGATGGAGACCCAGTACTTC. V and J are TRBV29-1 and TRBJ2-5, with a possible D match to TRBD1 (5 bases). Deletions cut 6 bases from V and 5 bases from J, with 16 bases between. Germline-derived CDR1 and CDR2 are SQVTM and ANQGSEA. CDR3 length equals 13 residues. The variable domain in full, completed from reference TRBV29-1 and TRBJ2-5, reads SAVISQKPSRDICQRGTSLTIQCQVDSQVTMMFWYRQQPGQSLTLIATANQGSEATYESGFVIDKFPISRPNLTFSTLTVSNMSPEDSSIYLCSVGQPGMETQYFGPGTRLLVL.

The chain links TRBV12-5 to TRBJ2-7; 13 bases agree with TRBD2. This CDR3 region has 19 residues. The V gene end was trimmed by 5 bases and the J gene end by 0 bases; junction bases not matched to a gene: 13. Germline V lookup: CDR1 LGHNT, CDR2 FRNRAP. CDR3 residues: CASGPPGGGLAGPSYEQYF. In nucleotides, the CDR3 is TGTGCTAGTGGTCCCCCGGGCGGGGGACTAGCGGGACCCTCCTACGAGCAGTACTTC.

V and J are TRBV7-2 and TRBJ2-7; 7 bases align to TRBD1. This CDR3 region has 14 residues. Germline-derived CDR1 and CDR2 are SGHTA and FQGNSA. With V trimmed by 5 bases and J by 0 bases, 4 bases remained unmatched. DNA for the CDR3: TGTGCCAGCAGCCGGGACAGAATCTCCTACGAGCAGTACTTC. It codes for CASSRDRISYEQYF.

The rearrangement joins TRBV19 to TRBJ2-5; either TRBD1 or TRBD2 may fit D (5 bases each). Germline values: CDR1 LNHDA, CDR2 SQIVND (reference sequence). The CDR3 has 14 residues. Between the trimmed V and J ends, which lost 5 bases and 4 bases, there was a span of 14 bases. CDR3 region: CASSARRGRETQYF. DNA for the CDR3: TGTGCCAGTAGTGCCCGCCGGGGCCGAGAGACCCAGTACTTC.

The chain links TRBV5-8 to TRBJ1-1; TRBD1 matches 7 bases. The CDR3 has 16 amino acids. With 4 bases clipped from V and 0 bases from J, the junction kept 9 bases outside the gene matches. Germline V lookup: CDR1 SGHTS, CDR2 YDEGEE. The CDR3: CASSLPTGKVNTEAFF. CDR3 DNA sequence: TGTGCCAGCAGCCTACCGACAGGGAAAGTGAACACTGAAGCTTTCTTT.

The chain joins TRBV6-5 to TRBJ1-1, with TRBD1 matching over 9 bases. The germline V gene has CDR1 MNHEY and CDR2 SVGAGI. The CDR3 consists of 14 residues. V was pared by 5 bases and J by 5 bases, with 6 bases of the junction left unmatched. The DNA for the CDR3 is TGTGCCAGCAGTAGACAGGGGGTATATACTGAAGCTTTCTTT. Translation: CASSRQGVYTEAFF.

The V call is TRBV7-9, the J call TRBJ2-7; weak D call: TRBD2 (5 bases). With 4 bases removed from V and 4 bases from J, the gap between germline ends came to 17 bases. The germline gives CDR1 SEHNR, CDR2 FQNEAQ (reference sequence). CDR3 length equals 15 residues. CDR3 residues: CASSSAAGSGYEQYF. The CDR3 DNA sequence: TGTGCCAGCAGCTCAGCTGCGGGCTCGGGGTACGAGCAGTACTTC.

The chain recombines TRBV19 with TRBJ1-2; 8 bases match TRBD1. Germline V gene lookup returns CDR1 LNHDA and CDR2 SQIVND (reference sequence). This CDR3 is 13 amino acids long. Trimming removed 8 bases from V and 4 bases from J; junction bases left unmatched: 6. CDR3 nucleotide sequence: TGTGCCAGTCAGGGGGCGAGATTCTATGGCTACACCTTC. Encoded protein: CASQGARFYGYTF.

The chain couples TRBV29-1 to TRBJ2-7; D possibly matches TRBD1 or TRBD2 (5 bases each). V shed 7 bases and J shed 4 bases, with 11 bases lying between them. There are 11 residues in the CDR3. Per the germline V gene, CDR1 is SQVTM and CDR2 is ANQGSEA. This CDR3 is CSGMGDYEQYF. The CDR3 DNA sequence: TGCAGCGGTATGGGGGATTACGAGCAGTACTTC.

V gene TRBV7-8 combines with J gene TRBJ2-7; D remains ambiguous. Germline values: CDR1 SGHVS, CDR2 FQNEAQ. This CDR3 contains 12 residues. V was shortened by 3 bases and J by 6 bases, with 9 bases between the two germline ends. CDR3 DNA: TGTGCCAGCAGCTTGATGACGGCCGAGCAGTACTTC. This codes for CASSLMTAEQYF.

The CDR3 DNA sequence: TGTGCCACCAGCAGAGTTAGCGGGATCGGCAATGAGCAGTTCTTC. This sequence encodes CATSRVSGIGNEQFF. The V gene is TRBV15, the J gene TRBJ2-1; 8 bases fit TRBD2. Trimming at V came to 1 base and at J to 6 bases, leaving 5 bases not matched to a gene. The CDR3 runs to 15 residues. Germline-derived CDR1 and CDR2 are LNHNV and YYDKDF (reference sequence).

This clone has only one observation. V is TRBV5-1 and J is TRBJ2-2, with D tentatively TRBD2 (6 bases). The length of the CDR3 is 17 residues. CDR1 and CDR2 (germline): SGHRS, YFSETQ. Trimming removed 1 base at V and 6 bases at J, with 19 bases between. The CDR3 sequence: CASSLNSGGVSAGELFF. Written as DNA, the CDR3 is TGCGCCAGCAGCTTGAATTCTGGCGGGGTTAGTGCCGGGGAGCTGTTTTTT.

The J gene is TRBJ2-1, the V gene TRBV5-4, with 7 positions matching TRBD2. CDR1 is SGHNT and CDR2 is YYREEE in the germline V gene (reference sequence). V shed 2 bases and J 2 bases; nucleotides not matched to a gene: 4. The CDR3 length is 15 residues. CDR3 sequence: CASSLGGGAYNEQFF. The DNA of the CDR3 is TGTGCCAGCAGCTTAGGTGGGGGGGCCTACAATGAGCAGTTCTTC. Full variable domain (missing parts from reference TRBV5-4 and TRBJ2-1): ETGVTQSPTHLIKTRGQQVTLRCSSQSGHNTVSWYQQALGQGPQFIFQYYREEENGRGNFPPRFSGLQFPNYSSELNVNALELDDSALYLCASSLGGGAYNEQFFGPGTRLTVL.

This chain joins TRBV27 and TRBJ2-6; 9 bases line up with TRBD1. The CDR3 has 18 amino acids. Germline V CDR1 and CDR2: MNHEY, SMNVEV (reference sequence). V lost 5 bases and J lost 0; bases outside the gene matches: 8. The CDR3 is CASSPWDRVSSGANVLTF. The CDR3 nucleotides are TGTGCCAGCAGTCCATGGGACAGGGTCAGCTCTGGGGCCAACGTCCTGACTTTC.